The next 24 T cell receptor beta chains were all read from a single sample in a study of CXCR3-negative and CXCR3-positive naive CD8 T cells (dated by TCRdb to between 2017 and 2020). Study-wide findings and limitations: Compared with CXCR3-negative naive cells, CXCR3-positive naive cells had TRB CDR3s with higher hydrophobicity (lower Kidera factor 4), lower energy, and higher strength and volume indices.

Reads for this sample came from a NextSeq 550. The Human TCR Profiling Kit (MiLaboratory) was used to make UMI-labeled 5' RACE TRB cDNA libraries. The reads underwent TCRdb reprocessing, giving one record for each CDR3 protein sequence and no DNA. The sample's table lists a count of fewer than 65,000 distinct CDR3 sequences. The top ten hold around 4.9% of the sample. The antigens of these receptors remain unknown. What was sequenced was naive CXCR3+ CD8+ T cells from blood. Per the publication, the cell subset or site label means: CD45RO-CCR7+CD27+CD95- naive CD8+ T cells expressing CXCR3 (TNR3+). The receptors stem from a human donor in good health. Some clones in this sample may be carry-over from other donors' samples.

The V and J genes are TRBV15 and TRBJ2-1; TCRdb indicates TRBD1, and absent DNA this call remains unverified. The CDR3 loop spans 16 amino acids. CDR1 is LNHNV, CDR2 YYDKDF, per germline (reference sequence). The CDR3 sequence: CATSRDGQGTYNEQFF. Looking up the rest from reference TRBV15 and TRBJ2-1 gives the full variable domain: DAMVIQNPRYQVTQFGKPVTLSCSQTLNHNVMYWYQQKSSQAPKLLFHYYDKDFNNEADTPDNFQSRRPNTSFCFLDIRSPGLGDTAMYLCATSRDGQGTYNEQFFGPGTRLTVL.

V is TRBV4-2 and J is TRBJ2-4; TCRdb names TRBD2, which stays unverified in the absence of DNA. This CDR3 is built from 15 residues. Germline V gene sequence: CDR1 LGHNA, CDR2 YNFKEQ. CDR3 loop: CASSQEDYIQNIQYF.

The J gene is TRBJ2-6, the V gene TRBV6-2 or TRBV6-3. This CDR3 is 14 amino acids long. Germline V lookup: CDR1 MNHEY, CDR2 SVGEGT. The CDR3 is CASSLYSGANVLTF.

The chain is built from TRBV7-8 and TRBJ2-3; TCRdb indicates TRBD1, and absent DNA this call remains unverified. The CDR3 is made up of 18 amino acids. Germline lookup yields CDR1 SGHVS and CDR2 FQNEAQ. This CDR3 reads CASSQPPHSAGITDTQYF.

J is TRBJ1-2 and V is TRBV29-1. The CDR3 extends over 13 amino acids. Germline CDR1 and CDR2: SQVTM and ANQGSEA. The CDR3 is CSVRGTEAYGYTF.

The chain employs TRBV29-1 and TRBJ2-7; with no DNA, the TCRdb D assignment of TRBD1 cannot be verified. Per germline, CDR1 SQVTM and CDR2 ANQGSEA. The CDR3 totals 15 residues. CDR3 loop: CSVESVAGAPYEQYF.

This chain joins TRBV29-1 and TRBJ1-2; the TCRdb call, TRBD1, lacks DNA for checking. Germline V gene sequence: CDR1 SQVTM, CDR2 ANQGSEA. This CDR3 has 13 amino acids. The CDR3 region is CSGGGTGGRGYTF.

V gene TRBV4-2 combines with J gene TRBJ1-1. This CDR3 is 13 amino acids long. Germline CDR1 and CDR2: LGHNA and YNFKEQ. CDR3 loop: CASSQSPNTEAFF.

The chain couples TRBV20-1 to TRBJ1-1; TCRdb's D call of TRBD1 is untestable without DNA. This CDR3 is built from 13 residues. Germline CDR1 reads DFQATT; CDR2 reads SNEGSKA (reference sequence). CDR3 loop: CSARPPGNTEAFF.

J is TRBJ2-2 and V is TRBV14; without DNA, the TCRdb call of TRBD2 cannot be checked. The CDR3 consists of 16 residues. Germline assignment: CDR1 SGHDN and CDR2 FVKESK. The CDR3 sequence: CASSQLTSQDTGELFF.

The J gene is TRBJ2-1, the V gene TRBV12-3 or TRBV12-4; the D call of TRBD1 rests on TCRdb alone, since no DNA is present to check it. The CDR3 contains 12 residues. The CDR3 is CASSWGLNEQFF.

This chain connects TRBV12-3 or TRBV12-4 to TRBJ2-7; the D gene TCRdb calls, TRBD1, cannot be checked with no DNA. The CDR3 length is 13 residues. CDR3 sequence: CASTNGHSYEQYF.

This chain links TRBV5-6 with TRBJ2-2; TCRdb picks TRBD2, but there is no DNA to check that call. Germline CDR1 SGHDT, CDR2 YYEEEE. The CDR3 sequence is 17 residues long. CDR3 loop: CASSQGLAGGSTGELFF.

This chain links TRBV29-1 with TRBJ2-5; TCRdb reports TRBD1, a call that lacks DNA to check it against. This CDR3 is built from 15 residues. Germline V gene sequence: CDR1 SQVTM, CDR2 ANQGSEA. The CDR3 here is CSVPHRGGGLETQYF.

The V gene is TRBV30, the J gene TRBJ2-1. The CDR3 length is 15 residues. CDR1 and CDR2 (germline): GTSNPN, SVGIG (reference sequence). CDR3 protein: CAWSVGGKDYNEQFF.

The chain couples TRBV19 to TRBJ2-7; the TRBD2 assignment by TCRdb is unverifiable without DNA. CDR3 length equals 14 residues. Per germline, CDR1 LNHDA and CDR2 SQIVND (reference sequence). The CDR3 sequence is CASSLAGPSYEQYF.

The V gene is TRBV12-3 or TRBV12-4, the J gene TRBJ2-1. The CDR3 contains 14 residues. The CDR3 reads CASTVADSYNEQFF.

The chain has TRBV7-9 and TRBJ1-2; TCRdb selects TRBD1, and the lack of DNA leaves this call unchecked. The CDR3 covers 15 residues. Germline V gene lookup returns CDR1 SEHNR and CDR2 FQNEAQ (reference sequence). The CDR3 region is CASSLVGGGNYGYTF.

The J gene is TRBJ2-1, the V gene TRBV6-2 or TRBV6-3. Per germline, CDR1 MNHEY and CDR2 SVGEGT. This CDR3 has 14 residues. The CDR3: CASRPIADINEQFF.

The gene calls are TRBV7-3 and TRBJ2-7; TCRdb gives TRBD1 as the D gene, but with no DNA this cannot be confirmed. CDR3 length equals 15 residues. CDR1 and CDR2 (germline): SGHTA, FQGTGA. The CDR3 protein is CASSSLTGGSYEQYF.

The chain has TRBV7-9 and TRBJ2-1; TCRdb calls TRBD1, which cannot be checked without DNA. Germline lookup yields CDR1 SEHNR and CDR2 FQNEAQ (reference sequence). The CDR3 totals 17 residues. The chain's CDR3 is CASSLHPGTSLENEQFF.

The chain combines TRBV7-9 with TRBJ2-7; TCRdb indicates TRBD1, and absent DNA this call remains unverified. The CDR3 totals 15 residues. Germline CDR1 reads SEHNR; CDR2 reads FQNEAQ (reference sequence). Here the CDR3 reads CASSYPTGTVYEQYF.

This chain links TRBV20-1 with TRBJ2-7. The CDR3 has 14 residues. CDR1 is DFQATT and CDR2 is SNEGSKA in the germline V gene (reference sequence). The CDR3 protein is CSARDPRGPYEQYF.

The chain links TRBV2 to TRBJ2-3; TCRdb reports TRBD1, a call that lacks DNA to check it against. This CDR3 is built from 14 residues. CDR1 SNHLY and CDR2 FYNNEI come from the germline V gene. CDR3 in amino acids: CASSDRESTDTQYF. The variable domain in full, with the rest retrieved from reference TRBV2 and TRBJ2-3, is EPEVTQTPSHQVTQMGQEVILRCVPISNHLYFYWYRQILGQKVEFLVSFYNNEISEKSEIFDDQFSVERPDGSNFTLKIRSTKLEDSAMYFCASSDRESTDTQYFGPGTRLTVL.